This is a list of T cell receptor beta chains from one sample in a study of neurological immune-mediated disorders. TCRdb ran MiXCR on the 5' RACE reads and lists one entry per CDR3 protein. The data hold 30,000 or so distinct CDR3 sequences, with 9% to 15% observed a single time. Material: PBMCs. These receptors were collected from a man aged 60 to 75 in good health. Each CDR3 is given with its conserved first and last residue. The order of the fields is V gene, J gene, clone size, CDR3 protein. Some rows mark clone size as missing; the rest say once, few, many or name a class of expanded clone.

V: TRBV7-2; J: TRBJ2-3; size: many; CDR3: CASSEDLGADTQYF
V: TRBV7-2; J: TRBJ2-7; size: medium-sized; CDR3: CASSWTYEQYF
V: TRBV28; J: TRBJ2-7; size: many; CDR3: CASSLYFKGMDEQYF
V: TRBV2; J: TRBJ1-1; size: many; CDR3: CASKGGSRNTEAFF
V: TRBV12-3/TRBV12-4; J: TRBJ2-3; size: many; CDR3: CASRPGLSDTDTQYF
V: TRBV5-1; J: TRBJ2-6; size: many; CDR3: CASSFEGPGANVLTF
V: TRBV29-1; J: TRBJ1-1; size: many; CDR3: CSVGSTGPEAFF
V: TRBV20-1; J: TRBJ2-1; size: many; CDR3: CSALTESARNEQFF
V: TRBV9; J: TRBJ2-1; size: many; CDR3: CASSVGNFYNEQFF
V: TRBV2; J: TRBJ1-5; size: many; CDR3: CASRLGTNHNQPQHF
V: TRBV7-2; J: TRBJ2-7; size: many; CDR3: CASSVRDGTYEQYF
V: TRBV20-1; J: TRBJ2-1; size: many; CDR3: CSARDKISYNEQFF
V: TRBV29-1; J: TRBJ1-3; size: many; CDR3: CSVWTGSTGNTIYF
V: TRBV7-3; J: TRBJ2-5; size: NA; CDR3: CASSARPRETQYF
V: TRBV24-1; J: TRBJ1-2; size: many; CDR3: CATSEPDRGGYTF
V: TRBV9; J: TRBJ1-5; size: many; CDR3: CASSVGVGRNQPQHF
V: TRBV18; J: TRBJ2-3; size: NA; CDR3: CASSNLASGTLSTDTQYF
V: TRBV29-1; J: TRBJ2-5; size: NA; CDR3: CSVDYPKQETQYF
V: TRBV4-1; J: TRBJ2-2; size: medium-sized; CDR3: CASSHPTGGQNTGELFF
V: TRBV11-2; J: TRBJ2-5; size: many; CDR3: CASRGPGDQETQYF